Below are 9 T cell receptor beta chains sequenced from a single sample in a study of CD8 T cells in ankylosing spondylitis. TCRdb recomputed calls from the 5' RACE reads with MiXCR, one row per CDR3 protein. In the table there are under 120,000 distinct CDR3 sequences, approximately 25% of which are singletons. Sequencing was performed on synovial fluid, either unsorted or a sorted T cell fraction (not recorded which). The receptors were gathered from a male donor with ankylosing spondylitis.

This clonotype was picked up a small number of times. The rearrangement joins TRBV7-2 to TRBJ2-3; 9 bases map to TRBD2. The germline V gene encodes CDR1 SGHTA and CDR2 FQGNSA. Trimming cost V 5 bases and J 4 bases; bases outside gene matches: 7. This CDR3 has 15 residues. The CDR3 coding sequence is TGTGCCAGCAGCAACCTAGCGGGAATAGCAGATACGCAGTATTTT. It is translated as CASSNLAGIADTQYF.

V and J are TRBV4-1 and TRBJ2-5, with 8 positions matching TRBD1. Germline trimming cut 4 bases from V and 4 bases from J; bases unmatched to any gene: 8. Germline-derived CDR1 and CDR2 are MGHRA and YSYEKL. The CDR3 loop spans 15 amino acids. This CDR3 is CASSRPTGGGETQYF. Here the CDR3 DNA reads TGCGCCAGCAGCCGACCAACAGGGGGAGGAGAGACCCAGTACTTC.

CDR3: CATSDLGGRGYTQYF. CDR3 bases: TGTGCCACCAGTGATTTGGGTGGTAGGGGCTATACGCAGTATTTT. The rearrangement uses TRBV24-1 and TRBJ2-3, with TRBD1 as a possible D gene (5 bases). CDR3 length: 15 residues. Trimming left V 0 bases short and J 7 bases short, with 13 bases between. Germline CDR1 reads KGHDR; CDR2 reads SFDVKD.

The chain combines TRBV12-3 or TRBV12-4 with TRBJ1-5; TRBD1 might be the D (6 bases). CDR3 size: 15 residues. Deletions cut 1 base from V and 6 bases from J, with 13 bases between. This chain's CDR3 is CASSLEGRGSQPQHF. In DNA form, the CDR3 reads TGTGCCAGCAGTTTAGAAGGGAGGGGGAGTCAGCCCCAGCATTTT.

Turning to this clonotype: A much bigger clone sits one base away, suggesting this may be a read error. In nucleotides, the CDR3 is TGTGCCAGCTGCTATGGGACAGGGGCCTCTGGAAACACCATATATTTT. Amino acids: CASCYGTGASGNTIYF. This chain connects TRBV9 to TRBJ1-3; 10 bases fit TRBD1. The junction had 7 bases not matched to a gene; V was cut back by 7 bases and J by 0 bases. The CDR3 length is 16 residues. Germline V gene data show CDR1 as SGDLS and CDR2 as YYNGEE.

This clonotype turned up a few times. The V call is TRBV6-2 or TRBV6-3, the J call TRBJ2-1, with D hard to call. Trimming took 3 bases from V and 8 from J, leaving 23 bases between them. The germline gives CDR1 MNHEY, CDR2 SVGEGT. The CDR3 length is 17 residues. The CDR3 protein is CASSYPTGRAGWDEQFF. CDR3 nucleotides: TGTGCCAGCAGTTATCCTACGGGTCGGGCTGGTTGGGATGAGCAGTTCTTC.

This clonotype occurred many times. This sequence joins TRBV20-1 and TRBJ2-1, with 7 nucleotides matching TRBD2. V lost 1 base, J lost 4 bases, and 13 bases stayed unmatched. The CDR3 contains 17 residues. Germline CDR1 and CDR2: DFQATT and SNEGSKA (reference sequence). CDR3 DNA: TGCAGTGCTAGAGTCGCCGATGGGGCTAGCGGTTACAATGAGCAGTTCTTC. Translation: CSARVADGASGYNEQFF.

This clonotype was recorded many times. The rearrangement joins TRBV3-1 to TRBJ1-1, with D maybe TRBD1 (6 bases). Germline V gene data show CDR1 as LGHDT and CDR2 as YNNKEL (reference sequence). This CDR3 is built from 14 residues. The ends were cut back, 2 bases at V and 1 base at J, with 8 bases in the middle. The CDR3 nucleotides are TGTGCCAGCAGCCAACAGACAGGGAACACTGAAGCTTTCTTT. Amino acid sequence: CASSQQTGNTEAFF.

The gene calls are TRBV18 and TRBJ1-4, with D perhaps TRBD1 (6 bases). The germline CDR1 and CDR2 sequences are KGHSH and LQKENI. The CDR3 is 14 amino acids. Between the trimmed V and J ends, which lost 6 bases and 5 bases, there was a span of 13 bases. The CDR3 DNA reads TGTGCCAGCTCGCCAGACAGGACGAATGAAAAACTGTTTTTT. This translates into CASSPDRTNEKLFF.